This T cell receptor beta chain stems from a study of blood T cell repertoires in COVID-19. Study-level background: Material from acute and convalescent COVID-19 was sourced from the United States, Italy and Spain. Sources were T cells, B-cell-depleted T cells, or PBMCs; the material itself was cDNA or gDNA.

V was pared by 0 bases and J by 1 base, with 14 bases between. CDR3 length: 17 amino acids. Germline-derived CDR1 and CDR2 are SGHTA and FQGTGA. Per the original methods: Reference gene primer amplification yielded estimated nucleated cell counts. Libraries were prepared by immunoSEQ multiplex PCR; TCRdb keeps only in-frame clonotypes and omits some of them. The V and J calls and clone size are taken from that table; D and trimming were inferred from the DNA. Here the sample spans just over 650,000 clones, around 89% being singletons. This clone was counted only a few times. The V gene is TRBV7-3, the J gene TRBJ2-3, with D possibly being TRBD2 (6 bases). Sequencing was done on a sample of peripheral blood. This clonotype was sampled from a young woman with acute or convalescent COVID-19. CDR3 sequence reads: CASSLTAGPLGTDTQYF. The CDR3, as DNA: TGTGCCAGCAGCTTAACGGCGGGACCCCTGGGCACAGATACGCAGTATTTT.